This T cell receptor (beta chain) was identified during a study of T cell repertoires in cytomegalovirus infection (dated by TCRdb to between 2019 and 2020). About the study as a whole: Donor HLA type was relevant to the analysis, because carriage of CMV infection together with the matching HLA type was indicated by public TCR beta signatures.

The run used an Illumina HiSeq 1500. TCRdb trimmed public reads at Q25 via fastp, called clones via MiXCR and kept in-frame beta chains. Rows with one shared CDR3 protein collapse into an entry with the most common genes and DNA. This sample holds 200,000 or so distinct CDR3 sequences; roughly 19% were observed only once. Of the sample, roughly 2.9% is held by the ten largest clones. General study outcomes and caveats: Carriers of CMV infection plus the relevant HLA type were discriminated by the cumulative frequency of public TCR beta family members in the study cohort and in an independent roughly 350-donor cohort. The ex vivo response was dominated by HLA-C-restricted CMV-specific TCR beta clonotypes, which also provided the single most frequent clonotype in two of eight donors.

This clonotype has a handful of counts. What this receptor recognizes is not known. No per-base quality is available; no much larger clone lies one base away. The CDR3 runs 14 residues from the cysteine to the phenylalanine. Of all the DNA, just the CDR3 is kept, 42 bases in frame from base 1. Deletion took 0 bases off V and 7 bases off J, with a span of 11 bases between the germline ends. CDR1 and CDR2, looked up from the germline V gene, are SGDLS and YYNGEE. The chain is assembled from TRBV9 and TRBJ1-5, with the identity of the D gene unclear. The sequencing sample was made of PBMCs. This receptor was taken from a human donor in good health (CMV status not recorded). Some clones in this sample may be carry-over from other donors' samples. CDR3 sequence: CASSVGEELQPQHF. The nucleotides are TGTGCCAGCAGCGTAGGGGAGGAGTTACAGCCCCAGCATTTT. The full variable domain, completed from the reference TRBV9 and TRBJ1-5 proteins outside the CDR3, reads DSGVTQTPKHLITATGQRVTLRCSPRSGDLSVYWYQQSLDQGLQFLIQYYNGEERAKGNILERFSAQQFPDLHSELNLSSLELGDSALYFCASSVGEELQPQHFGDGTRLSIL.